This TCR beta chain is drawn from a study of blood T cell repertoires in COVID-19. About the research overall: Spain, Italy and the United States supplied samples that represented acute and convalescent COVID-19.

The CDR3 is 16 amino acids. Per the germline V gene, CDR1 is PRHDT and CDR2 is FYEKMQ (reference sequence). With 5 bases clipped from V and 7 bases from J, the junction kept 11 bases outside the gene matches. In the source study's methods: Amplification from reference gene primers served as the basis for estimated nucleated cell counts. Sequencing was performed with immunoSEQ multiplex PCR; in TCRdb, only in-frame clones are kept and a portion is missing. V, J and clone size derive from that table, while D and trimming were established from the DNA sequence. Among 150,000 to 250,000 clones listed, 94% were seen once.

The chain employs TRBV13 and TRBJ1-4; TRBD1 matches 9 bases. This TCR came from a man aged 30 to 39 with COVID-19, enrolled during active disease. The specimen was peripheral blood. CDR3 coding DNA: TGTGCCAGCAGCCGTGATCCGGGACAGGGAACTGAAAAACTGTTTTTT. This encodes CASSRDPGQGTEKLFF.